This T cell receptor beta chain emerged from a study of cytomegalovirus exposure and HLA in healthy donors. General study points: Most CMV-associated TCR beta chains appeared HLA-restricted in a later analysis. A later examination showed that TCR association rates differed by HLA locus, with DRB1 most and HLA-C fewest. A later analysis linked a missense DCLRE1C variant to TCR beta V- and J-gene trimming.

The V gene's germline CDR1 is SGHDT and CDR2 YYEEEE. The J segment lost 5 bases and the V segment lost 3 bases, leaving 1 base of the junction unmatched. This CDR3 is 13 amino acids long. This clone was seen only a few times. Antigen unknown. PCR amplification relied on 60 Vbeta primers (plus 13 Jbeta primers). Assay: immunoSEQ multiplex PCR; the TCRdb copy retains only in-frame clones and omits some. The table records roughly 120,000 clones, about 73% of them present only once. The clonotype originates from a woman in her thirties in good health and CMV-seronegative. The gene calls are TRBV5-6 and TRBJ2-5; 10 nucleotides agree with TRBD2. The specimen was PBMCs. The CDR3 here is CASSSGLAETQYF. DNA of the CDR3: TGTGCCAGCAGCTCGGGACTAGCGGAGACCCAGTACTTC.